The 13 T cell receptor beta chains below were found in one sample sequenced in a study of blood T cell repertoires in COVID-19. Method: immunoSEQ multiplex PCR; TCRdb's copy keeps in-frame clones and lacks some. Found here are roughly 15,000 clones, around 90% of them singletons; the top ten hold roughly 17%. The sample consisted of peripheral blood. The receptors shown here come from a man aged 45 to 65 with active COVID-19.

V gene TRBV27 combines with J gene TRBJ2-7; 8 bases map to TRBD1. After removal of 5 bases from V and 3 bases from J, the junction contained 9 bases not matched to a gene. The CDR3 has 15 amino acids. Germline V gene sequence: CDR1 MNHEY, CDR2 SMNVEV (reference sequence). The CDR3 bases are TGTGCCAGCAGTAGGCGACAGGGGTTGGGCTACGAGCAGTACTTC. Amino acid sequence: CASSRRQGLGYEQYF.

This clone was found a few times. This sequence joins TRBV3-1 (or the pseudogene TRBV3-2) and TRBJ1-6; TRBD1 aligns across 7 bases. Germline lookup yields CDR1 LGHDT and CDR2 YNNKEL (reference sequence). CDR3 length: 15 residues. The V gene end was trimmed by 2 bases and the J gene end by 7 bases; junction bases not matched to a gene: 5. CDR3 in DNA: TGTGCCAGCAGCCAACTACAGGGGACGAATTCACCCCTCCACTTT. Its translation: CASSQLQGTNSPLHF.

This clone has more than one count but fewer than ten. The V gene is TRBV19, the J gene TRBJ1-2; unclear D gene. Germline V lookup: CDR1 LNHDA, CDR2 SQIVND (reference sequence). This CDR3 has 13 residues. V shed 5 bases and J shed 4 bases, with 11 bases lying between them. CDR3 nucleotides: TGTGCCAGTAGTCCAGATCGAACCTATGGCTACACCTTC. Its protein product is CASSPDRTYGYTF.

J is TRBJ1-2 and V is TRBV9, with D maybe TRBD1 (5 bases). V lost 0 bases and J lost 0, with 12 bases in between. Germline CDR1 is SGDLS and CDR2 is YYNGEE. The CDR3 runs to 16 residues. The CDR3, as DNA: TGTGCCAGCAGCGTAGCGGGGGACCGAGCTAACTATGGCTACACCTTC. It translates to CASSVAGDRANYGYTF.

The rearrangement uses TRBV10-3 and TRBJ2-1, with 7 bases lining up with TRBD1. There are 17 residues in the CDR3. The V and J ends lost 0 bases and 4 bases, in that order; junction bases with no gene match: 9. Germline-derived CDR1 and CDR2 are ENHRY and SYGVKD. CDR3 sequence: CAISESEYGTEYNEQFF. The CDR3 coding sequence is TGTGCCATCAGTGAGTCGGAATACGGGACAGAGTACAATGAGCAGTTCTTC.

This sequence joins TRBV4-2 and TRBJ1-4; D gene unclear. The CDR3 length is 17 residues. V lost 1 base to trimming and J lost 8 bases, with 20 bases between them. Germline CDR1 is LGHNA and CDR2 is YNFKEQ. The CDR3, as DNA: TGTGCCAGCAGCCAAGGGGGTTCGGGGAAAGGTGTGGAAAAACTGTTTTTT. Translation: CASSQGGSGKGVEKLFF.

J is TRBJ2-1 and V is TRBV28; the match to TRBD2 covers 7 bases. The germline CDR1 and CDR2 sequences are MDHEN and SYDVKM. This CDR3 spans 15 amino acids. With V trimmed by 3 bases and J by 10 bases, 12 bases remained unmatched. CDR3 in amino acids: CASSLRLAVIGEQFF. CDR3 nucleotide sequence: TGTGCCAGCAGTTTGCGGCTAGCGGTTATTGGAGAGCAGTTCTTC.

Concerning this clone: The same CDR3 also results from other DNA sequences found in this sample. CDR3 loop: CSASSASGYTF. CDR3 bases: TGCAGTGCCAGTTCCGCGAGTGGCTACACCTTC. This chain joins TRBV20-1 and TRBJ1-2; no firm D call. Trimming removed 6 bases from V and 7 bases from J, with 12 bases in between. The length of the CDR3 is 11 residues. Germline lookup yields CDR1 DFQATT and CDR2 SNEGSKA (reference sequence).

The chain links TRBV6-2 or TRBV6-3 to TRBJ1-1; no clear D. Trimming stripped 1 base from V and 3 bases from J, with 3 bases between. The CDR3 is made up of 12 amino acids. From germline, CDR1 is MNHEY and CDR2 SVGEGT. The CDR3 bases are TGTGCCAGCAGTTACTACTACACTGAAGCTTTCTTT. Residues: CASSYYYTEAFF.

This clone was detected once. The V and J genes are TRBV7-3 and TRBJ2-1; D might be TRBD2 (5 bases). Germline V lookup: CDR1 SGHTA, CDR2 FQGTGA. There are 14 residues in the CDR3. V was clipped by 3 bases and J by 4 bases, with 10 bases between them. CDR3 sequence (DNA): TGTGCCAGCAGCTTGGGAGCGGAGTACAATGAGCAGTTCTTC. This gives the protein CASSLGAEYNEQFF.

Points on this clone: One end of the junction is discordant with germline, which a read error may explain. The rearrangement joins TRBV16 to TRBJ1-1; 8 bases line up with TRBD1. CDR1 KGHSY and CDR2 FQNENV come from the germline V gene. The CDR3 has 15 amino acids. The CDR3 DNA reads as TGTGCCAGCAGCCAATCCCGGACAGGGAACTCTGAAGCTTTCTTT. It translates to CASSQSRTGNSEAFF.

The chain links TRBV2 to TRBJ2-2; D possibly corresponds to TRBD1 (5 bases). Germline CDR1 and CDR2: SNHLY and FYNNEI. The CDR3 is 14 amino acids. V lost 4 bases to trimming and J lost 6 bases, with 12 bases between them. The CDR3 reads CASSVGLGAGELFF. As DNA, the CDR3 is TGTGCCAGCAGTGTCGGGCTAGGGGCCGGGGAGCTGTTTTTT.

On this clone itself: Germline is not matched at one junction end, which may reflect a read error. The CDR3 region is CSAGRKEIQYF. In nucleotides, the CDR3 is TGCAGTGCGGGCAGAAAAGAGATCCAGTACTTC. This rearrangement joins TRBV20-1 to TRBJ2-5; D is unclear. The CDR3 consists of 11 residues. Germline assignment: CDR1 DFQATT and CDR2 SNEGSKA (reference sequence).